These 8 T cell receptor beta chains originate from one sample sequenced in a study of blood T cell repertoires in COVID-19. Only in-frame clones appear in the TCRdb table, and some are missing; sequencing was by immunoSEQ multiplex PCR. The sample holds around 260,000 clones, more than 75% seen once. The sequenced sample was peripheral blood. The receptor set was obtained from a woman in her fifties or sixties with COVID-19, enrolled during active disease.

The V call is TRBV11-3, the J call TRBJ2-7; 10 bases line up with TRBD1. J was trimmed by 6 bases and V by 1 base; bases with no gene match: 3. From germline, CDR1 is SGHNT and CDR2 YENEEA. The CDR3 runs 14 residues. The CDR3 sequence: CASSLGRTGGEQYF. DNA of the CDR3: TGTGCCAGCAGCTTAGGACGGACAGGGGGCGAGCAGTACTTC. The variable domain in full, with the rest retrieved from reference TRBV11-3 and TRBJ2-7, is EAGVVQSPRYKIIEKKQPVAFWCNPISGHNTLYWYLQNLGQGPELLIRYENEEAVDDSQLPKDRFSAERLKGVDSTLKIQPAELGDSAVYLCASSLGRTGGEQYFGPGTRLTVT.

This sequence joins TRBV6-5 and TRBJ1-3; the D is unclear. From germline, CDR1 is MNHEY and CDR2 SVGAGI. Trimming took off 6 bases at V and 3 bases at J, with 12 bases between the two ends. The CDR3 loop spans 14 amino acids. The CDR3 spells CASSRERGGNTIYF. The CDR3 DNA is TGTGCCAGCAGCCGAGAGCGAGGTGGAAACACCATATATTTT.

The chain employs TRBV19 and TRBJ2-3; TRBD2 aligns across 8 bases. Germline CDR1 LNHDA, CDR2 SQIVND (reference sequence). V gave up 7 bases and J gave up 0 bases; unmatched junction bases: 6. The CDR3 sequence is 15 residues long. CDR3 loop: CASTDSGESTDTQYF. The DNA of the CDR3 is TGTGCCAGTACCGATAGCGGGGAGAGCACAGATACGCAGTATTTT. The entire variable domain, with the rest obtained from reference TRBV19 and TRBJ2-3, is as follows: DGGITQSPKYLFRKEGQNVTLSCEQNLNHDAMYWYRQDPGQGLRLIYYSQIVNDFQKGDIAEGYSVSREKKESFPLTVTSAQKNPTAFYLCASTDSGESTDTQYFGPGTRLTVL.

The genes are TRBV28 and TRBJ2-7; 9 nucleotides agree with TRBD2. Losses at the gene ends were 5 bases for V and 2 bases for J; bases not matched to a gene: 10. This CDR3 contains 16 residues. Germline loops: CDR1 MDHEN, CDR2 SYDVKM. CDR3 bases: TGTGCCAGCAGTCCCTCGACTAGCGGCAAAGCCTACGAGCAGTACTTC. Translated, it gives CASSPSTSGKAYEQYF.

This clone was detected once. The chain links TRBV24-1 to TRBJ2-1; 7 bases match TRBD2. Germline CDR1 reads KGHDR; CDR2 reads SFDVKD. The junction had 5 bases not matched to a gene; V was cut back by 8 bases and J by 5 bases. This CDR3 is built from 13 residues. The CDR3 sequence is CATMGTNDNEQFF. Here the CDR3 DNA reads TGTGCCACCATGGGGACTAACGACAATGAGCAGTTCTTC.

As DNA, the CDR3 is TGTGCCACCCAAGGGACTAGCGCCAACACAGATACGCAGTATTTT. The encoded protein is CATQGTSANTDTQYF. The chain recombines TRBV7-9 with TRBJ2-3; 10 bases fit TRBD2. The germline V gene has CDR1 SEHNR and CDR2 FQNEAQ (reference sequence). This CDR3 contains 15 residues. The V gene end was trimmed by 10 bases and the J gene end by 2 bases; junction bases not matched to a gene: 9.

The rearrangement joins TRBV29-1 to TRBJ2-7; a possible D gene is TRBD2 (6 bases). The germline V gene encodes CDR1 SQVTM and CDR2 ANQGSEA. V was pared by 4 bases and J by 1 base, with 11 bases between. This CDR3 comprises 13 residues. CDR3 sequence (DNA): TGCAGCGTTGGGGCGGGGAGATCCTACGAGCAGTACTTC. This translates into CSVGAGRSYEQYF.

The chain carries TRBV5-5 and TRBJ2-7, with TRBD1 identical over 10 bases. The V gene end was trimmed by 4 bases and the J gene end by 3 bases; junction bases not matched to a gene: 4. The CDR3 covers 14 residues. CDR1 is SGHKS and CDR2 is YYEKEE in the germline V gene (reference sequence). In DNA, the CDR3 is TGTGCCAGCAGCCGCGACAGGGGGCTCTACGAGCAGTACTTC. It encodes CASSRDRGLYEQYF.